What follows are 2 T cell receptor beta chains derived from one specimen sequenced in a study of T cell repertoires in cytomegalovirus infection (dated by TCRdb to between 2019 and 2020). The instrument was an Illumina HiSeq 1500. The public reads were reprocessed in TCRdb via fastp at Q25 and MiXCR, keeping in-frame beta chains. Identical CDR3 protein sequences are pooled into one entry, listed with their most common genes and DNA. The sample includes around 530,000 distinct CDR3 sequences, with approximately 25% observed a single time. The ten largest clones add up to 13% of the sample. Input material: PBMCs. These receptor sequences come from a human donor in good health (CMV status not recorded). Some clones in this sample may be carry-over from other donors' samples.

This sequence joins TRBV10-3 and TRBJ2-7; TRBD2 is a possible D gene (6 bases). Germline V CDR1 and CDR2: ENHRY, SYGVKD. This CDR3 comprises 13 residues. V was cut by 6 bases and J by 2 bases, with 11 bases left in between. The CDR3 nucleotides read TGTGCCATCAGGAATAGCGGAACCTACGAGCAGTACTTC. Translation: CAIRNSGTYEQYF.

This clonotype was picked up a small number of times. V usage is TRBV6-2 or TRBV6-3 and J usage is TRBJ2-7; D is uncertain. The germline gives CDR1 MNHEY, CDR2 SVGEGT. Trimming shortened V by 2 bases and J by 3 bases, and 14 bases separated the two germline ends. The CDR3 is made up of 15 amino acids. As DNA, the CDR3 is TGTGCCAGCAGTTACATGGGGTTGGCCCTCTACGAGCAGTACTTC. Amino acid sequence: CASSYMGLALYEQYF.